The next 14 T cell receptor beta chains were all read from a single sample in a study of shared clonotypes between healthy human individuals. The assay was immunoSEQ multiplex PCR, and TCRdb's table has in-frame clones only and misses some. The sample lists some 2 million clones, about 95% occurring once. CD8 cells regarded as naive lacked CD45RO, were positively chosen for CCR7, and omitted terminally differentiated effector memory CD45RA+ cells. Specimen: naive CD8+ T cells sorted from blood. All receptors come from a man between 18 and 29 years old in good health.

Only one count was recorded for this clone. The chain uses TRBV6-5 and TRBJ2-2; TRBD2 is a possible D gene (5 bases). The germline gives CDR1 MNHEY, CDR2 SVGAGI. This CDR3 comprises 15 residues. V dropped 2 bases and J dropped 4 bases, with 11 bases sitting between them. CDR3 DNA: TGTGCCAGCAGTTACAAACTAGTATTCACCGGGGAGCTGTTTTTT. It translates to CASSYKLVFTGELFF.

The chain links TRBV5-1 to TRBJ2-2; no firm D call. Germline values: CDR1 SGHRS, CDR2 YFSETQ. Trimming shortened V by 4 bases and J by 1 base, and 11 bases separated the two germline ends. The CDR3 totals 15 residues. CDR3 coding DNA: TGCGCCAGCAGCCCAGGAGCAGGGAACACCGGGGAGCTGTTTTTT. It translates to CASSPGAGNTGELFF.

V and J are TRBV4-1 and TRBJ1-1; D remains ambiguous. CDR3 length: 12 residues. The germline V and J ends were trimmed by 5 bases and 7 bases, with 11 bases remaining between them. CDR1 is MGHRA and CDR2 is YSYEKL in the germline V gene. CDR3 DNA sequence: TGCGCCAGCAGCGGACTTCCAAGTGAAGCTTTCTTT. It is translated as CASSGLPSEAFF.

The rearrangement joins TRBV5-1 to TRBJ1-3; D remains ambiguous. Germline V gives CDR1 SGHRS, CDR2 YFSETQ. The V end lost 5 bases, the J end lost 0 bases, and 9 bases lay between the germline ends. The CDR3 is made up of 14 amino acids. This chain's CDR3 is CASSPESSGNTIYF. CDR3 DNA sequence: TGCGCCAGCAGTCCAGAGAGCTCTGGAAACACCATATATTTT.

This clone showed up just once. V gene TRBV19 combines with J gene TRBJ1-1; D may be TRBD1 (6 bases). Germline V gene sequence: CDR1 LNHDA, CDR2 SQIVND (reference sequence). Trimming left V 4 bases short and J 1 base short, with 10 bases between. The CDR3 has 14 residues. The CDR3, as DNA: TGTGCCAGTAGTACCAGGACAGCGAACACTGAAGCTTTCTTT. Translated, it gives CASSTRTANTEAFF.

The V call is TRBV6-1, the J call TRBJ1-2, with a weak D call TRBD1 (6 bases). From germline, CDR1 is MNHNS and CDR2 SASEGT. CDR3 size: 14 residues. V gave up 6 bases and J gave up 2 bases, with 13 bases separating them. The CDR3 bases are TGTGCCAGCAGGAGCGCTGGACAGAACTATGGCTACACCTTC. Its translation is CASRSAGQNYGYTF.

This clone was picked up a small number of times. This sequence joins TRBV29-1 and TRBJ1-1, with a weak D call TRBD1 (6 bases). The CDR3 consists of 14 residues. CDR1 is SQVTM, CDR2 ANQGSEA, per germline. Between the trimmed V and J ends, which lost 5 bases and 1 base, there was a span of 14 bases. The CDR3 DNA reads TGCAGCGTTTGGGGGGCGGATTGGAACACTGAAGCTTTCTTT. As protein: CSVWGADWNTEAFF.

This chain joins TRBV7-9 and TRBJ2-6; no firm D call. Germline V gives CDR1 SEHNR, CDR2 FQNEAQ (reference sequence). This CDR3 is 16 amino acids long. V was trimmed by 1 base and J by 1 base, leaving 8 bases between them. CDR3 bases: TGTGCCAGCAGCTTAGGGATGGGTTCTGGGGCCAACGTCCTGACTTTC. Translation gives CASSLGMGSGANVLTF.

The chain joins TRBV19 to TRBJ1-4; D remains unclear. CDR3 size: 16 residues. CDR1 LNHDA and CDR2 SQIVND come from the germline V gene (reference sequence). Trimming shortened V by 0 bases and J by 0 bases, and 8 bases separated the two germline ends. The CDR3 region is CASSIEALATNEKLFF. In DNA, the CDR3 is TGTGCCAGTAGTATAGAGGCCCTTGCAACTAATGAAAAACTGTTTTTT.

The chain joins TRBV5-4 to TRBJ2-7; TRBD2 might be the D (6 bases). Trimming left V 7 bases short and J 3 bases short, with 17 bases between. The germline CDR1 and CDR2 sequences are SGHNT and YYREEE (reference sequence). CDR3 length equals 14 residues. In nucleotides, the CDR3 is TGTGCCAGCCGCCGAGGGACGGACTACTACGAGCAGTACTTC. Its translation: CASRRGTDYYEQYF. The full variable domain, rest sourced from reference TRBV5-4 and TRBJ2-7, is ETGVTQSPTHLIKTRGQQVTLRCSSQSGHNTVSWYQQALGQGPQFIFQYYREEENGRGNFPPRFSGLQFPNYSSELNVNALELDDSALYLCASRRGTDYYEQYFGPGTRLTVT.

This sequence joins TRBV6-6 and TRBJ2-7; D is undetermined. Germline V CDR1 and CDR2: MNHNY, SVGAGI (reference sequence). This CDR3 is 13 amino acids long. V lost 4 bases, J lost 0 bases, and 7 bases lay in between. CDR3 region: CASSLVSSYEQYF. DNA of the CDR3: TGTGCCAGCAGTTTAGTCAGCTCCTACGAGCAGTACTTC.

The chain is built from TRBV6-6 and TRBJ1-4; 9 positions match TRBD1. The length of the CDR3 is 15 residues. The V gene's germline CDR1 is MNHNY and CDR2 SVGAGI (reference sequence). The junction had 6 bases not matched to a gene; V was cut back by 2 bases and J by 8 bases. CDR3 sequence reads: CASSYTGGEGEKLFF. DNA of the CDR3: TGTGCCAGCAGTTACACAGGGGGCGAAGGGGAAAAACTGTTTTTT.

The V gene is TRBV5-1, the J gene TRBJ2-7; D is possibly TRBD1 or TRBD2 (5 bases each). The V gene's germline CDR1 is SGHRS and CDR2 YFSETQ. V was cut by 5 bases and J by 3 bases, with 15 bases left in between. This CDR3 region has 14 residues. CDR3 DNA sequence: TGCGCCAGCAGGAGCTTTGGGGGTGTCTACGAGCAGTACTTC. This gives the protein CASRSFGGVYEQYF.

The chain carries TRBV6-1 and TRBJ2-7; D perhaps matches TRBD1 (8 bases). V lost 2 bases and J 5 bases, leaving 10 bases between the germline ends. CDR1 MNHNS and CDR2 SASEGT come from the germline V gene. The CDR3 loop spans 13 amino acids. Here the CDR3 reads CASSETGGDEQYF. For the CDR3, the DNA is TGTGCCAGCAGTGAAACAGGGGGGGACGAGCAGTACTTC.